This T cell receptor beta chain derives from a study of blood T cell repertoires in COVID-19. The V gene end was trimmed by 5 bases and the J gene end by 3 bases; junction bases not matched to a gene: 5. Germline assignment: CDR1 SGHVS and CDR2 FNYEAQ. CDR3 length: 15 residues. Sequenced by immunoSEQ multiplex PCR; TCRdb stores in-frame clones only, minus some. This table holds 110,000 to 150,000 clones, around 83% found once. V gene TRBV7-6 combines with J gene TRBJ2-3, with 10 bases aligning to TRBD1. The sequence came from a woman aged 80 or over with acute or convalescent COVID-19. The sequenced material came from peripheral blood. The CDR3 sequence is CASSIGQGVTDTQYF. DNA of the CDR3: TGTGCCAGCAGCATAGGACAGGGGGTGACAGATACGCAGTATTTT.